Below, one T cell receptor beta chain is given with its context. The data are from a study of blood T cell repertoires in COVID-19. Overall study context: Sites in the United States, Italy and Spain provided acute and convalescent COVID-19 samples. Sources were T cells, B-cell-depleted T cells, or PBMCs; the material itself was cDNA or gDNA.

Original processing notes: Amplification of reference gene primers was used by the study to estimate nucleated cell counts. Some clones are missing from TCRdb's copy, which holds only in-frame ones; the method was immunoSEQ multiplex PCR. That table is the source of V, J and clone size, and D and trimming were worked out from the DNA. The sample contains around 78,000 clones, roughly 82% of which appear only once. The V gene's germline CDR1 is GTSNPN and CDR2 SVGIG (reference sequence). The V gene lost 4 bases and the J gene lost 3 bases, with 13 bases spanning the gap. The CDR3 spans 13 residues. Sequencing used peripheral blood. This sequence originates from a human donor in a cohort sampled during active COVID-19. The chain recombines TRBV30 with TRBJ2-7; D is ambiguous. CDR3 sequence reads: CAWNSDTFYEQYF. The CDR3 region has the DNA TGTGCCTGGAATAGTGACACTTTCTACGAGCAGTACTTC.